One and the same sample provided the 8 T cell receptor beta chains below, sequenced in a study of blood T cell repertoires in COVID-19. The method was immunoSEQ multiplex PCR; TCRdb's version includes in-frame clones alone and lacks a portion of them. The sample shows around 310,000 clones, under 90% of them seen only once. Sequencing used PBMCs or T cells enriched from blood (not recorded which). The receptor set was obtained from a woman in her thirties who had recovered from COVID-19.

The chain is built from TRBV13 and TRBJ1-6; a possible D gene is TRBD1 (5 bases). The V and J ends lost 5 bases and 9 bases respectively, with 8 bases between them. Germline assignment: CDR1 PRHDT and CDR2 FYEKMQ (reference sequence). The CDR3 runs 12 residues. In DNA form, the CDR3 reads TGTGCCAGCAGCGTCGGGGGTTCACCCCTCCACTTT. Amino acid sequence: CASSVGGSPLHF.

The J gene is TRBJ1-4, the V gene TRBV6-5, with 8 bases that match TRBD1. This CDR3 is 11 amino acids long. Trimming cost V 6 bases and J 13 bases; bases outside gene matches: 4. CDR1 MNHEY and CDR2 SVGAGI come from the germline V gene. CDR3 coding DNA: TGTGCCAGCAGCGACAGGGGTAGACTGTTTTTT. It is translated as CASSDRGRLFF.

V and J are TRBV14 and TRBJ1-6, with no clear D. The CDR3 has 14 amino acids. V gave up 3 bases and J gave up 6 bases, with 9 bases separating them. Germline V gives CDR1 SGHDN, CDR2 FVKESK. Here the CDR3 DNA reads TGTGCCAGCAGCCATCGAGGGTTTAATTCACCCCTCCACTTT. It is translated as CASSHRGFNSPLHF.

This clone was picked up one time. The chain couples TRBV19 to TRBJ2-3; the D gene is possibly TRBD2 (5 bases). The CDR3 covers 14 residues. V dropped 7 bases and J dropped 3 bases, with 14 bases sitting between them. Germline V gives CDR1 LNHDA, CDR2 SQIVND (reference sequence). The CDR3 loop reads CASTPLGNTDTQYF. The CDR3 coding sequence is TGTGCCAGTACTCCACTCGGGAATACAGATACGCAGTATTTT.

As DNA, the CDR3 is TGCGCCAGCAGCTGGACCGGGGGGACTGAAGCTTTCTTT. Translated, it gives CASSWTGGTEAFF. This chain links TRBV5-1 with TRBJ1-1; D may be TRBD1 (5 bases). Germline CDR1 and CDR2: SGHRS and YFSETQ. V was cut by 3 bases and J by 5 bases, with 11 bases left in between. This CDR3 spans 13 amino acids.

The rearrangement uses TRBV29-1 and TRBJ1-2; perhaps TRBD1 as D (5 bases). Germline CDR1 SQVTM, CDR2 ANQGSEA. Deletions cut 7 bases from V and 2 bases from J, with 8 bases between. This CDR3 spans 11 amino acids. For the CDR3, the DNA is TGCAGCGCTCAGGGCAACTATGGCTACACCTTC. Translated, it gives CSAQGNYGYTF.

The chain recombines TRBV5-6 with TRBJ1-2; TRBD1 aligns across 12 bases. Per the germline V gene, CDR1 is SGHDT and CDR2 is YYEEEE. The CDR3 extends over 18 amino acids. After removal of 4 bases from V and 5 bases from J, the junction contained 15 bases not matched to a gene. The CDR3 DNA sequence: TGTGCCAGCAGCGACTACCTTAAAGGGACAGGGGGCCGGTATGGCTACACCTTC. Its protein is CASSDYLKGTGGRYGYTF.

The chain joins TRBV28 to TRBJ2-7, with D unclear. The CDR3 totals 14 residues. Germline lookup yields CDR1 MDHEN and CDR2 SYDVKM. Trimming took 1 base from V and 0 from J, leaving 7 bases between them. The CDR3 here is CASSLLYRSYEQYF. CDR3 nucleotide sequence: TGTGCCAGCAGTTTATTGTATCGCTCCTACGAGCAGTACTTC.